Below, 32 T cell receptor beta chains from the same sample are listed, as sequenced in a study of CD8+ T cells in alopecia areata. Reverse transcription of extracted RNA yielded cDNA, which provided the sequencing template. Assay: immunoSEQ multiplex PCR; the TCRdb copy retains only in-frame clones and omits some. The data show about 150,000 clones, about 60% seen once. The specimen sequenced was CD4+ T cells sorted from blood. Receptors were obtained from a human donor in good health.

The chain joins TRBV5-1 to TRBJ2-6; D unresolved. V lost 6 bases and J lost 0, with 4 bases in between. The CDR3 runs 13 residues. Germline-derived CDR1 and CDR2 are SGHRS and YFSETQ. CDR3 nucleotide sequence: TGCGCCAGCATGCTCTCTGGGGCCAACGTCCTGACTTTC. Translating it yields CASMLSGANVLTF.

This clone was recorded once. V is TRBV30 and J is TRBJ2-1; 7 nucleotides line up with TRBD2. V lost 4 bases and J lost 8; bases outside the gene matches: 14. The CDR3 sequence is 15 residues long. Germline V gene data show CDR1 as GTSNPN and CDR2 as SVGIG (reference sequence). The DNA of the CDR3 is TGTGCCTGGACCCGGTGGGGGAGGGCCTCGGATGAGCAGTTCTTC. Its translation is CAWTRWGRASDEQFF.

The chain employs TRBV29-1 and TRBJ2-1; 10 bases fit TRBD1. V lost 5 bases, J lost 8 bases, and 9 bases stayed unmatched. The germline V gene has CDR1 SQVTM and CDR2 ANQGSEA. This CDR3 is 14 amino acids long. The DNA for the CDR3 is TGCAGCGTTCGCCGGGACAGGGGAGGGGATGAGCAGTTCTTC. It encodes CSVRRDRGGDEQFF.

The chain combines TRBV29-1 with TRBJ1-1, with 7 nucleotides matching TRBD1. Germline CDR1 and CDR2: SQVTM and ANQGSEA. J lost 4 bases, V lost 1 base, and 3 bases had no gene match. The CDR3 runs 13 residues. Here the CDR3 reads CSVEGRTGTEAFF. The CDR3 DNA sequence: TGCAGCGTTGAAGGCCGGACAGGCACTGAAGCTTTCTTT. Complete variable domain (other parts from reference TRBV29-1 and TRBJ1-1): SAVISQKPSRDICQRGTSLTIQCQVDSQVTMMFWYRQQPGQSLTLIATANQGSEATYESGFVIDKFPISRPNLTFSTLTVSNMSPEDSSIYLCSVEGRTGTEAFFGQGTRLTVV.

The rearrangement links TRBV27 to TRBJ1-1, with D hard to call. The ends were cut back, 2 bases at V and 4 bases at J, with 14 bases in the middle. The CDR3 totals 15 residues. Germline CDR1 reads MNHEY; CDR2 reads SMNVEV (reference sequence). The CDR3 coding sequence is TGTGCCAGCAGTTTACAACCCCCGAAGGGCACTGAAGCTTTCTTT. This encodes CASSLQPPKGTEAFF.

The rearrangement uses TRBV27 and TRBJ2-7; 9 bases map to TRBD1. Per the germline V gene, CDR1 is MNHEY and CDR2 is SMNVEV (reference sequence). Losses at the gene ends were 5 bases for V and 2 bases for J; bases not matched to a gene: 7. The CDR3 loop spans 15 amino acids. The CDR3 protein is CASSLAGTGPYEQYF. As DNA, the CDR3 is TGTGCCAGCAGTCTCGCCGGGACAGGGCCCTACGAGCAGTACTTC.

The rearrangement joins TRBV11-2 to TRBJ2-4; 12 nucleotides agree with TRBD1. The CDR3 is 16 residues long. Germline V gene sequence: CDR1 SGHAT, CDR2 FQNNGV. V lost 4 bases to trimming and J lost 7 bases; unmatched junction nucleotides: 8. CDR3 amino acids: CASSSYSGTGGNIQYF. The CDR3 nucleotides read TGTGCCAGCAGCTCCTACTCCGGGACAGGGGGCAACATTCAGTACTTC.

J is TRBJ2-5 and V is TRBV5-1; TRBD1 might be the D (6 bases). The CDR3 loop spans 15 amino acids. Germline V lookup: CDR1 SGHRS, CDR2 YFSETQ. Deletions cut 1 base from V and 2 bases from J, with 12 bases between. CDR3 loop: CASSLLTGFQETQYF. DNA for the CDR3: TGCGCCAGCAGCTTGCTTACAGGGTTTCAAGAGACCCAGTACTTC.

The chain employs TRBV2 and TRBJ1-4; 7 bases are shared with TRBD1. The germline V gene has CDR1 SNHLY and CDR2 FYNNEI. J gave up 5 bases and V 9 bases, and 6 bases lay outside the gene matches. CDR3 length: 13 residues. CDR3 residues: CASGGQLNEKLFF. The CDR3 bases are TGTGCCAGTGGGGGACAGCTGAATGAAAAACTGTTTTTT. Drawing the rest from reference TRBV2 and TRBJ1-4, the complete variable domain is EPEVTQTPSHQVTQMGQEVILRCVPISNHLYFYWYRQILGQKVEFLVSFYNNEISEKSEIFDDQFSVERPDGSNFTLKIRSTKLEDSAMYFCASGGQLNEKLFFGSGTQLSVL.

This chain uses TRBV7-9 with TRBJ2-1, with D unclear. V gave up 3 bases and J gave up 3 bases, with 12 bases separating them. The CDR3 sequence is 15 residues long. CDR1 and CDR2 (germline): SEHNR, FQNEAQ (reference sequence). The CDR3 region has the DNA TGTGCCAGCAGCTTCCGGCTGGACGGCTACAATGAGCAGTTCTTC. It codes for CASSFRLDGYNEQFF.

The gene calls are TRBV29-1 and TRBJ1-2; D possibly corresponds to TRBD1 (5 bases). There are 13 residues in the CDR3. Germline V CDR1 and CDR2: SQVTM, ANQGSEA. The germline V and J ends were trimmed by 1 base and 4 bases, with 10 bases remaining between them. CDR3 protein: CSVEAGTGYGYTF. In nucleotides, the CDR3 is TGCAGCGTTGAAGCCGGGACGGGCTATGGCTACACCTTC.

CDR3 coding DNA: TGCGCCAGCAGCCAGGGGACAGGGGGAGGCCCTGGGGCCAACGTCCTGACTTTC. This sequence encodes CASSQGTGGGPGANVLTF. This chain links TRBV4-1 with TRBJ2-6, with 11 bases matching TRBD1. The CDR3 covers 18 residues. J lost 2 bases, V lost 3 bases, and 6 bases had no gene match. In germline, CDR1 is MGHRA, CDR2 YSYEKL.

The CDR3 DNA follows: TGTGCCAGCAGCAAAGACCCTGGACTAGCGGGATACGAGCAGTACTTC. It yields the protein CASSKDPGLAGYEQYF. The chain links TRBV25-1 to TRBJ2-7; 12 bases map to TRBD2. With V trimmed by 6 bases and J by 4 bases, 10 bases remained unmatched. This CDR3 has 16 amino acids. Germline V lookup: CDR1 MGHDK, CDR2 SYGVNS.

The chain employs TRBV25-1 and TRBJ1-2; no firm D call. Per the germline V gene, CDR1 is MGHDK and CDR2 is SYGVNS. The length of the CDR3 is 12 residues. V lost 5 bases, J lost 2 bases, and 6 bases lay in between. The CDR3 region is CASSKENYGYTF. The CDR3 DNA follows: TGTGCCAGCAGTAAGGAGAACTATGGCTACACCTTC.

The V and J genes are TRBV2 and TRBJ1-2; TRBD1 is a possible D gene (5 bases). The CDR3 sequence is 15 residues long. Trimming stripped 0 bases from V and 6 bases from J, with 14 bases between. Germline lookup yields CDR1 SNHLY and CDR2 FYNNEI. The CDR3 reads CASSEAYEPGHGYTF. The CDR3 DNA follows: TGTGCCAGCAGTGAAGCCTACGAGCCGGGACATGGCTACACCTTC.

The table lists this clone with a few counts. V and J are TRBV28 and TRBJ1-4; no clear D gene. The germline CDR1 and CDR2 sequences are MDHEN and SYDVKM. The CDR3 has 13 amino acids. The V end lost 10 bases, the J end lost 1 base, and 10 bases lay between the germline ends. The CDR3 loop is CATLSETNEKLFF. Here the CDR3 DNA reads TGTGCCACCCTAAGTGAAACTAATGAAAAACTGTTTTTT.

V and J are TRBV6-5 and TRBJ2-5, with D tentatively TRBD1 (6 bases). Trimming cost V 6 bases and J 2 bases, with 13 bases left between them. This CDR3 is 14 amino acids long. Germline V gives CDR1 MNHEY, CDR2 SVGAGI. The CDR3 DNA is TGTGCCAGCAGGATTCCGGGACAACAAGAGACCCAGTACTTC. This encodes CASRIPGQQETQYF.

J is TRBJ2-1 and V is TRBV7-8, with D unclear. V was shortened by 7 bases and J by 6 bases, with 19 bases between the two germline ends. The germline V gene has CDR1 SGHVS and CDR2 FQNEAQ. The CDR3 covers 15 residues. CDR3 nucleotide sequence: TGTGCCAGCACCCCTTTTGTGGAACATACCAATGAGCAGTTCTTC. This encodes CASTPFVEHTNEQFF.

This chain uses TRBV15 with TRBJ1-4; no clear D. This CDR3 region has 13 residues. Germline lookup yields CDR1 LNHNV and CDR2 YYDKDF (reference sequence). V lost 0 bases to trimming and J lost 12 bases, with 11 bases between them. The CDR3 bases are TGTGCCACCAGCAGAGATCTGGTTGTGGAACTGTTTTTT. Its translation is CATSRDLVVELFF.

The chain couples TRBV29-1 to TRBJ2-1; TRBD2 matches 7 bases. Germline V gives CDR1 SQVTM, CDR2 ANQGSEA. The CDR3 is 13 amino acids. With 6 bases clipped from V and 8 bases from J, the junction kept 10 bases outside the gene matches. CDR3: CSVGGASGDEQFF. In DNA form, the CDR3 reads TGCAGCGTGGGAGGGGCTAGCGGCGATGAGCAGTTCTTC.

The V and J genes are TRBV7-9 and TRBJ2-3; 9 bases map to TRBD2. Trimming took 2 bases from V and 2 from J; bases not matched to a gene: 5. The CDR3 spans 16 residues. Germline CDR1 reads SEHNR; CDR2 reads FQNEAQ (reference sequence). The CDR3 bases are TGTGCCAGCAGCTTACGCCTAGCGGGACTCACAGATACGCAGTATTTT. Translated, it gives CASSLRLAGLTDTQYF.

The V and J genes are TRBV5-1 and TRBJ2-7; D is tentatively TRBD1 or TRBD2 (5 bases each). There are 14 residues in the CDR3. The V gene's germline CDR1 is SGHRS and CDR2 YFSETQ. V was pared by 5 bases and J by 5 bases, with 17 bases between. CDR3 sequence: CASSTGTEVHEQYF. The CDR3 DNA reads as TGCGCCAGCAGTACCGGGACGGAGGTTCACGAGCAGTACTTC.

V usage is TRBV6-1 and J usage is TRBJ2-5, with 9 positions matching TRBD1. Per the germline V gene, CDR1 is MNHNS and CDR2 is SASEGT. Trimming removed 2 bases from V and 4 bases from J; junction bases left unmatched: 11. The CDR3 has 17 amino acids. CDR3 residues: CASSESRTGESLETQYF. In nucleotides, the CDR3 is TGTGCCAGCAGTGAAAGTCGGACAGGGGAGTCGTTAGAGACCCAGTACTTC.

The genes are TRBV19 and TRBJ2-5; TRBD1 might be the D (5 bases). Trimming took off 3 bases at V and 4 bases at J, with 9 bases between the two ends. CDR3 length: 13 amino acids. CDR1 and CDR2 from the germline V gene are LNHDA and SQIVND (reference sequence). The CDR3 DNA reads TGTGCCAGTAGTATGAGCAGGGTAGAGACCCAGTACTTC. It encodes CASSMSRVETQYF.

The chain links TRBV10-3 to TRBJ1-2; D unresolved. Trimming cost V 0 bases and J 4 bases, with 6 bases left between them. CDR3 length: 13 residues. Germline loops: CDR1 ENHRY, CDR2 SYGVKD. Here the CDR3 DNA reads TGTGCCATCAGTGAGTCGCCAGCCTATGGCTACACCTTC. Translated: CAISESPAYGYTF.

The CDR3 loop reads CASSLVSTGANVLTF. The CDR3 region has the DNA TGCGCCAGCAGCTTGGTCTCAACTGGGGCCAACGTCCTGACTTTC. This chain joins TRBV5-1 and TRBJ2-6; no reliable D call. CDR3 length: 15 amino acids. CDR1 and CDR2 from the germline V gene are SGHRS and YFSETQ. Deletions cut 0 bases from V and 2 bases from J, with 6 bases between.

The J gene is TRBJ2-2, the V gene TRBV4-1, with 9 bases fitting TRBD2. Trimming took 3 bases from V and 6 from J; bases not matched to a gene: 5. CDR3 length: 15 amino acids. In germline, CDR1 is MGHRA, CDR2 YSYEKL. The CDR3 here is CASSHPLAGSGELFF. The CDR3 nucleotides read TGCGCCAGCAGCCATCCCCTAGCGGGATCCGGGGAGCTGTTTTTT.

The chain joins TRBV23-1 to TRBJ2-5; D not certain. TRBV23-1 is an ORF for which the function is uncertain. V lost 11 bases, J lost 5 bases, and 6 bases lay in between. The CDR3 extends over 9 amino acids. In DNA form, the CDR3 reads TGCGCCCACGCGGAGACCCAGTACTTC. It is translated as CAHAETQYF.

The V and J genes are TRBV2 and TRBJ1-5; 7 nucleotides match TRBD1. The CDR3 runs to 15 residues. J gave up 3 bases and V 5 bases, and 7 bases lay outside the gene matches. The germline gives CDR1 SNHLY, CDR2 FYNNEI. Written as DNA, the CDR3 is TGTGCCAGCAGTTCTAGGACAGGCCTCAATCAGCCCCAGCATTTT. This translates into CASSSRTGLNQPQHF. Full variable domain (missing parts from reference TRBV2 and TRBJ1-5): EPEVTQTPSHQVTQMGQEVILRCVPISNHLYFYWYRQILGQKVEFLVSFYNNEISEKSEIFDDQFSVERPDGSNFTLKIRSTKLEDSAMYFCASSSRTGLNQPQHFGDGTRLSIL.

This clone was detected only a few times. For the CDR3, the DNA is TGTGCCAGCAGCCCCCGGGACCTGGATGAGACCCAGTACTTC. This translates into CASSPRDLDETQYF. The rearrangement links TRBV7-8 to TRBJ2-5; tentatively, D is TRBD1 or TRBD2 (5 bases each). Trimming took 5 bases from V and 5 from J, leaving 15 bases between them. The CDR3 totals 14 residues. Germline V gives CDR1 SGHVS, CDR2 FQNEAQ.

This clone was observed a few times. The chain recombines TRBV23-1 with TRBJ2-4; D is uncertain. TRBV23-1 is an open reading frame whose function is uncertain. This CDR3 is 15 amino acids long. Trimming removed 2 bases at V and 1 base at J, with 9 bases between. Here the CDR3 reads CASSQNKRAKNIQYF. The CDR3, as DNA: TGCGCCAGCAGTCAAAACAAGAGGGCCAAAAACATTCAGTACTTC.

This rearrangement joins TRBV2 to TRBJ1-2; D uncertain. CDR3 length equals 14 residues. Trimming took 6 bases from V and 5 from J, leaving 16 bases between them. CDR1 is SNHLY and CDR2 is FYNNEI in the germline V gene. The CDR3 DNA reads as TGTGCCAGCAGGAACGATCAGGTGCTGTATGGCTACACCTTC. Protein: CASRNDQVLYGYTF.